One sample yielded the 15 T cell receptor beta chains listed below, sequenced in a study of beta chain features in type 1 diabetes (dated by TCRdb to the late 2010s). Here is what the overall study found, with its caveats: Type 1 diabetes patients showed a moderate but significant shortening of TCRB CDR3 length in all four CD4+ subsets.

What these receptors recognize is not known. The library was obtained by the immunoSEQ multiplex PCR assay. The entire amount of isolated RNA was reverse transcribed using the High Capacity cDNA Reverse Transcription Kit, so the sequenced TCRB transcripts were expressed ones. TCRdb obtained this table from immuneACCESS and retained in-frame rearrangements with V and J assigned. These tables miss some clones; where compared with another copy, unresolved V genes account for less than half of the shortfall, and the remainder is unexplained. The sample contains fewer than 70,000 clones, just under 65% of them found a single time. Clones ranked in the top ten supply 0.25% to 0.35% of the sample. The sequenced material came from stem cell memory CD4+ T cells from blood. The cell subset or site label here, explained by the study, means: stem cell-like memory CD4+ T cells. The receptor source for this set is a woman aged 25 to 39 with type 1 diabetes.

The gene calls are TRBV11-2 and TRBJ2-7, with a weak D call TRBD1 (6 bases). The V end was cut by 5 bases, the J end by 2 bases, with 16 bases between. This CDR3 spans 15 amino acids. Germline CDR1 SGHAT, CDR2 FQNNGV. CDR3 in DNA: TGTGCCAGCAGCCCGCTGAGACAGGCCGCCTACGAGCAGTACTTC. This gives the protein CASSPLRQAAYEQYF. The entire variable domain, with the rest obtained from reference TRBV11-2 and TRBJ2-7, is as follows: EAGVAQSPRYKIIEKRQSVAFWCNPISGHATLYWYQQILGQGPKLLIQFQNNGVVDDSQLPKDRFSAERLKGVDSTLKIQPAKLEDSAVYLCASSPLRQAAYEQYFGPGTRLTVT.

The CDR3: CASSLGGRAHEQYF. DNA for the CDR3: TGTGCCAGCAGCTTAGGCGGGAGGGCCCACGAGCAGTACTTC. The chain couples TRBV7-2 to TRBJ2-7, with TRBD2 matching 9 bases. Germline CDR1 reads SGHTA; CDR2 reads FQGNSA. V trimming: 1 base; J trimming: 5 bases; junction bases outside the gene matches: 3. The CDR3 has 14 residues.

This clone was counted between two and nine times. This sequence joins TRBV9 and TRBJ2-6; tentatively, D is TRBD1 (6 bases). Trimming removed 4 bases at V and 0 bases at J, with 17 bases between. The CDR3 extends over 18 amino acids. CDR1 and CDR2 (germline): SGDLS, YYNGEE. The CDR3 DNA is TGTGCCAGCAGCCCCACCGAATGGGACACCTCTGGGGCCAACGTCCTGACTTTC. Translated, it gives CASSPTEWDTSGANVLTF. The whole variable domain, remainder taken from reference TRBV9 and TRBJ2-6, is DSGVTQTPKHLITATGQRVTLRCSPRSGDLSVYWYQQSLDQGLQFLIQYYNGEERAKGNILERFSAQQFPDLHSELNLSSLELGDSALYFCASSPTEWDTSGANVLTFGAGSRLTVL.

This clone was seen more than once but under ten times. The chain has TRBV30 and TRBJ2-5, with 12 bases fitting TRBD1. V lost 0 bases to trimming and J lost 5 bases; unmatched junction nucleotides: 10. This CDR3 comprises 17 residues. Germline V gene sequence: CDR1 GTSNPN, CDR2 SVGIG (reference sequence). CDR3 amino acids: CAWSVPRDRGRRETQYF. Written as DNA, the CDR3 is TGTGCCTGGAGTGTACCCCGGGACAGGGGGCGAAGGGAGACCCAGTACTTC.

The chain joins TRBV19 to TRBJ2-3; D perhaps matches TRBD2 (7 bases). V was pared by 3 bases and J by 4 bases, with 8 bases between. The CDR3 runs 13 residues. Germline loops: CDR1 LNHDA, CDR2 SQIVND (reference sequence). As DNA, the CDR3 is TGTGCCAGTAGTATGGGGGGGCCAGATACGCAGTATTTT. This sequence encodes CASSMGGPDTQYF.

The sample holds one count of this clone. The CDR3 spells CASSLVRGRVARETQYF. CDR3 nucleotide sequence: TGTGCCAGCAGCTTGGTGCGGGGCAGGGTAGCAAGAGAGACCCAGTACTTC. This sequence joins TRBV28 and TRBJ2-5; D possibly corresponds to TRBD2 (6 bases). Trimming took off 6 bases at V and 4 bases at J, with 24 bases between the two ends. The CDR3 is made up of 17 amino acids. Germline lookup yields CDR1 MDHEN and CDR2 SYDVKM.

The rearrangement links TRBV27 to TRBJ2-1; 9 nucleotides align to TRBD2. This CDR3 has 16 residues. V shed 5 bases and J 9 bases; nucleotides not matched to a gene: 14. CDR1 MNHEY and CDR2 SMNVEV come from the germline V gene (reference sequence). The CDR3 DNA follows: TGTGCCAGCAGTCCCCCCGGGACTAGCATAGGCAGTGAGCAGTTCTTC. Protein product: CASSPPGTSIGSEQFF.

This chain links TRBV28 with TRBJ1-1, with 9 bases fitting TRBD1. Germline loops: CDR1 MDHEN, CDR2 SYDVKM. The J segment lost 0 bases and the V segment lost 7 bases, leaving 6 bases of the junction unmatched. The CDR3 is 15 amino acids. For the CDR3, the DNA is TGTGCCAGCATGTGGGGACAGGGACTGAACACTGAAGCTTTCTTT. Translated, it gives CASMWGQGLNTEAFF.

CDR3 region: CASSPRSLVTYEQYF. Here the CDR3 DNA reads TGTGCCAGCAGCCCCCGGTCTCTAGTAACCTACGAGCAGTACTTC. This rearrangement joins TRBV9 to TRBJ2-7; D unresolved. V was trimmed by 4 bases and J by 2 bases, leaving 16 bases between them. Germline V gives CDR1 SGDLS, CDR2 YYNGEE. This CDR3 has 15 amino acids. Complete variable domain (other parts from reference TRBV9 and TRBJ2-7): DSGVTQTPKHLITATGQRVTLRCSPRSGDLSVYWYQQSLDQGLQFLIQYYNGEERAKGNILERFSAQQFPDLHSELNLSSLELGDSALYFCASSPRSLVTYEQYFGPGTRLTVT.

V and J are TRBV6-5 and TRBJ2-7, with 7 bases aligning to TRBD1. CDR1 is MNHEY and CDR2 is SVGAGI in the germline V gene. There are 15 residues in the CDR3. V shed 2 bases and J 3 bases; nucleotides not matched to a gene: 7. CDR3 sequence reads: CASSYANRGSYEQYF. DNA of the CDR3: TGTGCCAGCAGTTACGCGAACAGGGGAAGCTACGAGCAGTACTTC.

This sequence joins TRBV18 and TRBJ2-1; D is unresolved. The germline CDR1 and CDR2 sequences are KGHSH and LQKENI. This CDR3 is built from 14 residues. Trimming shortened V by 3 bases and J by 4 bases, and 10 bases separated the two germline ends. Here the CDR3 DNA reads TGTGCCAGCTCACCTCGTAGAGATTACAATGAGCAGTTCTTC. This translates into CASSPRRDYNEQFF. The full variable domain, rest sourced from reference TRBV18 and TRBJ2-1, is NAGVMQNPRHLVRRRGQEARLRCSPMKGHSHVYWYRQLPEEGLKFMVYLQKENIIDESGMPKERFSAEFPKEGPSILRIQQVVRGDSAAYFCASSPRRDYNEQFFGPGTRLTVL.

The V call is TRBV7-3, the J call TRBJ2-1; D may be TRBD2 (6 bases). The CDR3 length is 14 residues. The germline gives CDR1 SGHTA, CDR2 FQGTGA. Between the trimmed V and J ends, which lost 2 bases and 5 bases, there was a span of 10 bases. Here the CDR3 reads CASSLRSGDNEQFF. CDR3 sequence (DNA): TGTGCCAGCAGCTTACGTAGCGGCGACAATGAGCAGTTCTTC.

CDR3 protein: CASSLGRGPMNTEAFF. In DNA form, the CDR3 reads TGTGCCAGCAGCTTAGGCAGGGGGCCCATGAACACTGAAGCTTTCTTT. V and J are TRBV7-9 and TRBJ1-1, with 8 bases that match TRBD1. The CDR3 is made up of 16 amino acids. CDR1 and CDR2 from the germline V gene are SEHNR and FQNEAQ (reference sequence). J lost 0 bases, V lost 1 base, and 4 bases had no gene match. Full variable domain (rest looked up from reference TRBV7-9 and TRBJ1-1): DTGVSQNPRHKITKRGQNVTFRCDPISEHNRLYWYRQTLGQGPEFLTYFQNEAQLEKSRLLSDRFSAERPKGSFSTLEIQRTEQGDSAMYLCASSLGRGPMNTEAFFGQGTRLTVV.

The chain recombines TRBV2 with TRBJ1-1; 7 bases are shared with TRBD1. CDR3 length equals 14 residues. From germline, CDR1 is SNHLY and CDR2 FYNNEI. J was trimmed by 0 bases and V by 7 bases; bases with no gene match: 5. The CDR3 DNA is TGTGCCAGCACCGGGGGACAGATGAACACTGAAGCTTTCTTT. This gives the protein CASTGGQMNTEAFF.

This clone turned up a few times. The rearrangement uses TRBV29-1 and TRBJ2-5; maybe TRBD2 (5 bases). The CDR3 runs to 10 residues. Germline V lookup: CDR1 SQVTM, CDR2 ANQGSEA. Trimming left V 7 bases short and J 3 bases short, with 6 bases between. The CDR3 here is CSGAEETQYF. The CDR3 nucleotides read TGCAGCGGAGCGGAAGAGACCCAGTACTTC.